This paragraph covers one TCR beta chain sequence. Its specificity is not known. This sample is part of a study of T-cell memory formation after mild COVID-19. General observations from the study: Cross-reactive memory apparently joined, as some responding clones appeared in pre-infection memory.

Germline CDR1 is SGHTA and CDR2 is FQGTGA. The CDR3 consists of 13 residues. The ends were cut back, 4 bases at V and 3 bases at J, with 9 bases in the middle. Using constant-segment primers, 5'RACE produced TCR alpha and TCR beta cDNA libraries carrying sample barcodes and UMIs. TCRdb recomputed calls from the 5' RACE reads with MiXCR, one row per CDR3 protein. The profile shows 390,000 or so distinct CDR3 sequences, about 15% of them singletons. The rearrangement joins TRBV7-3 to TRBJ1-1; D is undetermined. The receptor comes from a man aged 18 to 29 who had mild COVID-19 (a few samples of this study predate the infection). Cell type and time point are not known. Sequencing was carried out using PBMCs or a T cell subset sorted from them (not recorded which). The CDR3: CASSSVADTEAFF. In DNA form, the CDR3 reads TGTGCCAGCAGCTCTGTTGCGGACACTGAAGCTTTCTTT.